A selection of T cell receptor beta chains follows, all from one sample in a study of blood T cell repertoires in COVID-19. Measured with immunoSEQ multiplex PCR; TCRdb has only the in-frame clones, and not every one. The sample has about 250,000 clones; roughly 85% are singletons. Sequencing was done on a sample of peripheral blood. These receptors all come from a man younger than 35 with active or convalescent COVID-19. CDR3s include the opening cysteine and the closing phenylalanine or tryptophan. The D gene is left open where the match is weak. Clone sizes are given selectively: once, few, many, or a class where the clone is expanded.

cdr3_nt: TGTGCCAGCAGCCCCCGGGGACTAGCGACAGATACGCAGTATTTT; cdr3_aa: CASSPRGLATDTQYF; cdr3_length: 15; v_call: TRBV7-3; d_call: TRBD2; clone_size: NA; j_call: TRBJ2-3
cdr3_nt: TGCGCCAGCAGCCAAGATCCAGGGGGCTATGAGCAGTTCTTC; cdr3_aa: CASSQDPGGYEQFF; cdr3_length: 14; v_call: TRBV4-3; d_call: TRBD1; clone_size: NA; j_call: TRBJ2-1
cdr3_nt: TGTGCCAGCAGCTTGGTCGCGACAGGGGGTGATGGCTACACCTTC; cdr3_aa: CASSLVATGGDGYTF; cdr3_length: 15; v_call: TRBV5-4; d_call: TRBD1; clone_size: NA; j_call: TRBJ1-2
cdr3_nt: TGTGCCAGCACCCTGAACACCGGGGAGCTGTTTTTT; cdr3_aa: CASTLNTGELFF; cdr3_length: 12; v_call: TRBV12-3/TRBV12-4; d_call: NA; clone_size: few; j_call: TRBJ2-2
cdr3_nt: TGTGCCAGCAGCCCTCCGGGGGGCAATGAGCAGTTCTTC; cdr3_aa: CASSPPGGNEQFF; cdr3_length: 13; v_call: TRBV27; d_call: TRBD2; clone_size: NA; j_call: TRBJ2-1
cdr3_nt: TGTGCCAGCAGCTCTTTCAGCGGGAGGAACGAGCAGTACTTC; cdr3_aa: CASSSFSGRNEQYF; cdr3_length: 14; v_call: TRBV7-2; d_call: TRBD2; clone_size: NA; j_call: TRBJ2-7
cdr3_nt: TGTGCCAGCAGGAGGAGGGACTTTCCAAATGAGCAGTTCTTC; cdr3_aa: CASRRRDFPNEQFF; cdr3_length: 14; v_call: TRBV3-1/TRBV3-2; d_call: NA; clone_size: NA; j_call: TRBJ2-1
cdr3_nt: TGTGCCAGCAGTTCTAGCGGGTTTTCCTACAATGAGCAGTTCTTC; cdr3_aa: CASSSSGFSYNEQFF; cdr3_length: 15; v_call: TRBV28; d_call: TRBD2; clone_size: NA; j_call: TRBJ2-1
cdr3_nt: TGTGCCAGCAGCGGAGGAACGCGGGGGGCCTTATACAATGAGCAGTTCTTC; cdr3_aa: CASSGGTRGALYNEQFF; cdr3_length: 17; v_call: TRBV9; d_call: TRBD2; clone_size: NA; j_call: TRBJ2-1
cdr3_nt: TGCAGCGTTCGGTCGTACAATGAGCAGTTCTTC; cdr3_aa: CSVRSYNEQFF; cdr3_length: 11; v_call: TRBV29-1; d_call: NA; clone_size: NA; j_call: TRBJ2-1
cdr3_nt: TGTGCCAGCAGCGCCTACGGTGGGGGCGGAACCTACGAGCAGTACTTC; cdr3_aa: CASSAYGGGGTYEQYF; cdr3_length: 16; v_call: TRBV9; d_call: NA; clone_size: NA; j_call: TRBJ2-7
cdr3_nt: TGCAGCGTGGTTAGCGGGGCTAAAGCGAATGAGCAGTTCTTC; cdr3_aa: CSVVSGAKANEQFF; cdr3_length: 14; v_call: TRBV29-1; d_call: TRBD2; clone_size: NA; j_call: TRBJ2-1
cdr3_nt: TGTGCCATCAGGGCCGGGACAGTGGTCTCCGAGCAGTACTTC; cdr3_aa: CAIRAGTVVSEQYF; cdr3_length: 14; v_call: TRBV10-3; d_call: TRBD1; clone_size: NA; j_call: TRBJ2-7
cdr3_nt: TGTGCCAGCAGCTTAGGGGGAGGGTACACTGAAGCTTTCTTT; cdr3_aa: CASSLGGGYTEAFF; cdr3_length: 14; v_call: TRBV11-2; d_call: NA; clone_size: once; j_call: TRBJ1-1
cdr3_nt: TGTGCCAGCAGTGAAGTATGGGACAGGGTACGGTATGGCTACACCTTC; cdr3_aa: CASSEVWDRVRYGYTF; cdr3_length: 16; v_call: TRBV6-1; d_call: TRBD1; clone_size: NA; j_call: TRBJ1-2
cdr3_nt: TGTGCCAGCGTACGCCGGGACAGGGGATACGAGCAGTACTTC; cdr3_aa: CASVRRDRGYEQYF; cdr3_length: 14; v_call: TRBV6-5; d_call: TRBD1; clone_size: NA; j_call: TRBJ2-7
cdr3_nt: TGCGCCAGCAGCCAACGTGACGGCTCGGGCACTGAAGCTTTCTTT; cdr3_aa: CASSQRDGSGTEAFF; cdr3_length: 15; v_call: TRBV4-3; d_call: NA; clone_size: NA; j_call: TRBJ1-1
cdr3_nt: TGTGCCAGCAGTGCGGGTCCATACGAGGAGACCCAGTACTTC; cdr3_aa: CASSAGPYEETQYF; cdr3_length: 14; v_call: TRBV6-2/TRBV6-3; d_call: NA; clone_size: NA; j_call: TRBJ2-5
cdr3_nt: TGTGCCAGCAGGGGGGACAGGATCAATGAAAAACTGTTTTTT; cdr3_aa: CASRGDRINEKLFF; cdr3_length: 14; v_call: TRBV25-1; d_call: TRBD1; clone_size: NA; j_call: TRBJ1-4
cdr3_nt: TGTGCCAGCAGGGGCCTGGGCTATGGCTACACCTTC; cdr3_aa: CASRGLGYGYTF; cdr3_length: 12; v_call: TRBV6-5; d_call: NA; clone_size: once; j_call: TRBJ1-2
cdr3_nt: TGTGCCAGTAGTCCCGGACAGGAGGTTATTCGTGGAGCTTTCTTT; cdr3_aa: CASSPGQEVIRGAFF; cdr3_length: 15; v_call: TRBV19; d_call: TRBD1; clone_size: few; j_call: TRBJ1-1
cdr3_nt: TGCAGCGTCGTACTAGCGGGAAACACAGATACGCAGTATTTT; cdr3_aa: CSVVLAGNTDTQYF; cdr3_length: 14; v_call: TRBV29-1; d_call: TRBD2; clone_size: NA; j_call: TRBJ2-3
cdr3_nt: TGCGCCAGCAGCGTGACAGGGGGGACTTCGGCTGGAAACACCATATATTTT; cdr3_aa: CASSVTGGTSAGNTIYF; cdr3_length: 17; v_call: TRBV5-1; d_call: TRBD1; clone_size: NA; j_call: TRBJ1-3
cdr3_nt: TGTGCCAGCAGCCCAGGCGGGGTGAGGGCTTTCTTT; cdr3_aa: CASSPGGVRAFF; cdr3_length: 12; v_call: TRBV12-3/TRBV12-4; d_call: NA; clone_size: NA; j_call: TRBJ1-1
cdr3_nt: TGTGCCAGCTCACCACAGGGGGACAATGGCTACACCTTC; cdr3_aa: CASSPQGDNGYTF; cdr3_length: 13; v_call: TRBV18; d_call: NA; clone_size: NA; j_call: TRBJ1-2
cdr3_nt: TGTGCCAGATTGCGAAACCCGACGGGGATTATTTACAATGAGCAGTTCTTC; cdr3_aa: CARLRNPTGIIYNEQFF; cdr3_length: 17; v_call: TRBV28; d_call: NA; clone_size: NA; j_call: TRBJ2-1
cdr3_nt: TGTGCCAGCAGTCACGCTTTAGGACAGGGGCCTCCCGGGGATTCCTACGAGCAGTACTTC; cdr3_aa: CASSHALGQGPPGDSYEQYF; cdr3_length: 20; v_call: TRBV6-2/TRBV6-3; d_call: TRBD1; clone_size: NA; j_call: TRBJ2-7
cdr3_nt: TGTGCCAGCAGTGCCCTACCGGGGGGAATTTCACCCCTCCACTTT; cdr3_aa: CASSALPGGISPLHF; cdr3_length: 15; v_call: TRBV6-4; d_call: NA; clone_size: NA; j_call: TRBJ1-6
cdr3_nt: TGTGCCAGCAGCCCGCGGGACAGGGAATCTGAAGCTTTCTTT; cdr3_aa: CASSPRDRESEAFF; cdr3_length: 14; v_call: TRBV6-6; d_call: TRBD1; clone_size: once; j_call: TRBJ1-1
cdr3_nt: TGTGCCAGCAGCGTAGAGAGTTCCTGGTACAATGAGCAGTTCTTC; cdr3_aa: CASSVESSWYNEQFF; cdr3_length: 15; v_call: TRBV9; d_call: NA; clone_size: NA; j_call: TRBJ2-1